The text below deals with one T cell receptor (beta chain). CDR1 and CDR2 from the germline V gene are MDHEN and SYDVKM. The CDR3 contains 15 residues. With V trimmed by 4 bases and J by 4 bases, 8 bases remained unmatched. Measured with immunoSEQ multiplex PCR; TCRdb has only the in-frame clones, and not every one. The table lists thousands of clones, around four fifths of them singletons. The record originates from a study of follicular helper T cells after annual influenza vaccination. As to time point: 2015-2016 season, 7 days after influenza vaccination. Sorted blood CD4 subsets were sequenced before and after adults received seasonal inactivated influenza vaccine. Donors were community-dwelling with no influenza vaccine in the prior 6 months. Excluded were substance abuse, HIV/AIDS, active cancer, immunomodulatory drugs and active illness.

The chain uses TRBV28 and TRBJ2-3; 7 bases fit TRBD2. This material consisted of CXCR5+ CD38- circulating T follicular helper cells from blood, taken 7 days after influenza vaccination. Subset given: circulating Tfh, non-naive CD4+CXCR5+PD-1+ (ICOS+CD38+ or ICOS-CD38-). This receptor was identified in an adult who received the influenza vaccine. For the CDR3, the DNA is TGTGCCAGCAGTTCCACCGGAGCGGGGTCAGATACGCAGTATTTT. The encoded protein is CASSSTGAGSDTQYF.